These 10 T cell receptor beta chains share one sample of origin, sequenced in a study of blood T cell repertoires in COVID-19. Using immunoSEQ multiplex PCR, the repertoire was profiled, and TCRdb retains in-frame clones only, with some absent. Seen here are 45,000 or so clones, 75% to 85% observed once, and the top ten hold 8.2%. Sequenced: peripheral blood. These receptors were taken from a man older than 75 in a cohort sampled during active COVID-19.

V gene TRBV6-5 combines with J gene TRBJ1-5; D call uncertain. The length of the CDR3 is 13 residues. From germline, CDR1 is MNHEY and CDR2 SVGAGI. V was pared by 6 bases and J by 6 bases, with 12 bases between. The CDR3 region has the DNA TGTGCCAGCAGATCCGGAGGTTTTCAGCCCCAGCATTTT. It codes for CASRSGGFQPQHF.

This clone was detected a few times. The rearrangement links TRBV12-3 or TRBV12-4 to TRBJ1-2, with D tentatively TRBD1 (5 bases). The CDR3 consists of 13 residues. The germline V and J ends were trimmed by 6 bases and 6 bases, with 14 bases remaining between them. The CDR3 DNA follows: TGTGCCAGCAGCCAAGACAGTCATAATGGCTACACCTTC. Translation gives CASSQDSHNGYTF.

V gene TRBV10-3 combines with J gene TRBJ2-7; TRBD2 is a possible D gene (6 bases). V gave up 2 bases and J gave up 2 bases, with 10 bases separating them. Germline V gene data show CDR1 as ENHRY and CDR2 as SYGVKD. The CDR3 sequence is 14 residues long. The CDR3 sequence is CAISEGRQAYEQYF. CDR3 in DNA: TGTGCCATCAGTGAGGGGAGGCAGGCCTACGAGCAGTACTTC.

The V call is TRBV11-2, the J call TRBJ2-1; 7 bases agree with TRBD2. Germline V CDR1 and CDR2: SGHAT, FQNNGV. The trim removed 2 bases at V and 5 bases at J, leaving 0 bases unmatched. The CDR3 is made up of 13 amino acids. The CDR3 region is CASSLTSDNEQFF. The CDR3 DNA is TGTGCCAGCAGCTTAACTAGCGACAATGAGCAGTTCTTC.

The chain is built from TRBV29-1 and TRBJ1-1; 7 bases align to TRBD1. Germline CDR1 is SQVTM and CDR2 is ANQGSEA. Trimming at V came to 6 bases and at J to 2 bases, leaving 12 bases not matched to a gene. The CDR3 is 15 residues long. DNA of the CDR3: TGCAGCGTACGCAGGGGGGCAGGACGAAACACTGAAGCTTTCTTT. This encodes CSVRRGAGRNTEAFF. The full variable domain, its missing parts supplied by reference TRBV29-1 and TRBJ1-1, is SAVISQKPSRDICQRGTSLTIQCQVDSQVTMMFWYRQQPGQSLTLIATANQGSEATYESGFVIDKFPISRPNLTFSTLTVSNMSPEDSSIYLCSVRRGAGRNTEAFFGQGTRLTVV.

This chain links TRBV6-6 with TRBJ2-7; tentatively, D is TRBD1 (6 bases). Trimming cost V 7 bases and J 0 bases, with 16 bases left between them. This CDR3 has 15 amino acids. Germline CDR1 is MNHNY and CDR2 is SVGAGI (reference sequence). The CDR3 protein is CASNNRDTSSYEQYF. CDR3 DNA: TGTGCCAGCAACAACCGGGACACCTCCTCCTACGAGCAGTACTTC.

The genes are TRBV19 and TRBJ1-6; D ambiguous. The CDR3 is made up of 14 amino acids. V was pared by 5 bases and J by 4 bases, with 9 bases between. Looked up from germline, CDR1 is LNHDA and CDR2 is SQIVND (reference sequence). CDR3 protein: CASSGSGYNSPLHF. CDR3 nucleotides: TGTGCCAGTAGTGGGTCGGGGTATAATTCACCCCTCCACTTT.

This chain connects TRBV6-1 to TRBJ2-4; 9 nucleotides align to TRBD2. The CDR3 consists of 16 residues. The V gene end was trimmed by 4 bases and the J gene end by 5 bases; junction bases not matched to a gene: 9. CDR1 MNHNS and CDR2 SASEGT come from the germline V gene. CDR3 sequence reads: CASSVGLSGGQNIQYF. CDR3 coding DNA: TGTGCCAGCAGTGTGGGGCTTAGCGGGGGACAAAACATTCAGTACTTC.

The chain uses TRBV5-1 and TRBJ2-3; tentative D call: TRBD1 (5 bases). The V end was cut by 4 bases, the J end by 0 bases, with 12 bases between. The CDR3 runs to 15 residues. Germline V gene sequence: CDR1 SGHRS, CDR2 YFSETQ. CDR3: CASSATGLSTDTQYF. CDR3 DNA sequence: TGCGCCAGCAGCGCCACAGGTCTTAGCACAGATACGCAGTATTTT.

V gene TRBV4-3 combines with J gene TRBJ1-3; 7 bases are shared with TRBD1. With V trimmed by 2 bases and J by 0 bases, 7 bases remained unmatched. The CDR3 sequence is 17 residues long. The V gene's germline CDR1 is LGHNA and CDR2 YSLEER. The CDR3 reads CASSQTVTGSSGNTIYF. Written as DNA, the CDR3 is TGCGCCAGCAGCCAAACTGTGACAGGGAGCTCTGGAAACACCATATATTTT.